This T cell receptor (beta chain) was recovered during a study of shared clonotypes between healthy human individuals. Study outcomes and limitations: Measured sharing among donors was expected to vary with sequencing depth. Naive subsets generally had larger estimated richness than memory subsets. Shared across a handful of donors were about 4.6% of the naive CD4 clonotypes.

Sequenced by immunoSEQ multiplex PCR; TCRdb stores in-frame clones only, minus some. The repertoire consists of a few million clones, with under 95% occurring once and the leading ten covering 0.3% to 0.45%. On this clone: Its target is unknown.

J was trimmed by 2 bases and V by 5 bases; bases with no gene match: 6. Germline assignment: CDR1 SNHLY and CDR2 FYNNEI. This CDR3 is built from 14 residues. Sequencing was performed on naive CD4+ T cells from PBMCs. The subset is: CD45RA+ positively selected. The receptor's source is a man younger than 30 in good health. Some clones in this sample may be carry-over from other donors' samples. The chain has TRBV2 and TRBJ2-7; 7 bases match TRBD1. CDR3 loop: CASSPLTGTYEQYF. The CDR3 bases are TGTGCCAGCAGTCCTTTGACAGGGACCTACGAGCAGTACTTC. Using reference TRBV2 and TRBJ2-7 for the parts outside the CDR3, the full variable domain is EPEVTQTPSHQVTQMGQEVILRCVPISNHLYFYWYRQILGQKVEFLVSFYNNEISEKSEIFDDQFSVERPDGSNFTLKIRSTKLEDSAMYFCASSPLTGTYEQYFGPGTRLTVT.